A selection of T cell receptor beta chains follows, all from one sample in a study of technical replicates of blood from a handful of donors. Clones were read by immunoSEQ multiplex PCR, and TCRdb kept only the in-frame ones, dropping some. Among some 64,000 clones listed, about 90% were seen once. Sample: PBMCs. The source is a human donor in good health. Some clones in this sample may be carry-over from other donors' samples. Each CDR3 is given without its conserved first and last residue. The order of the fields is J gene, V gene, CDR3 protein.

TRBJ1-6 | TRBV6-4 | ASSEELSPLH
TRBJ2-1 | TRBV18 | ASSASSSSYNEQF
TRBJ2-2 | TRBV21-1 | ASSRKTSGRNTGELF
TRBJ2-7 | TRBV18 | ASSPGLSSYEQY
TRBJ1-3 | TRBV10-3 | ATTGPGPSSDSPGNTIY
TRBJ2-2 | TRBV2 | ASSEGIAGGELF
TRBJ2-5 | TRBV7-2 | ASSLVLAGTRPQETQY
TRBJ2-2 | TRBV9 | ASSAGQDTGELF
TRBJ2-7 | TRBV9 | ASNPGQSSYEQY
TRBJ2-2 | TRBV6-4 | ASSDLGTGELF
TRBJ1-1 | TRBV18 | ASSPTDGAEAF
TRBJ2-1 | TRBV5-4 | ASSSRLAPRDEQF
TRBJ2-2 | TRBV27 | ASSLSLLNTGELF
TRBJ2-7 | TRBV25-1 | ASSEASGKYYEQY
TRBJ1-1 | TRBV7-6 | ASSSTDKNTEAF
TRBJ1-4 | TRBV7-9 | ASSLGGGEEKLF
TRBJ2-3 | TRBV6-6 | ASRSGGTTDTQY
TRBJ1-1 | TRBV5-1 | ASSIRAFNTEAF
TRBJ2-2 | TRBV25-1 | ASIPAGLWTGELF
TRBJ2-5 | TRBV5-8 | ASSFRDRDQETQY
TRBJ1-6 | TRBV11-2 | ASSLDRGGNSPLH
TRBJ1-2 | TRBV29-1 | SVEGQGWGYT
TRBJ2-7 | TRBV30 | AWRGKGVYEQY
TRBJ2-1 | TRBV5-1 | ASSLSNYNEQF
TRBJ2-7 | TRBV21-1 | ASSSSTGTLYEQY
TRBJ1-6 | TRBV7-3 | ASSLTGDNSPLH
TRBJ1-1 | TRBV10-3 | AISGNTEAF
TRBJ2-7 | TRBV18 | ASSLGQDVPYEQY
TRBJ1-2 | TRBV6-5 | ASSPGGGRGYT
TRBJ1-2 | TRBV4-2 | ASSQEGRFYGYT
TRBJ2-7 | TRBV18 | ASSPKAGDWYEQY
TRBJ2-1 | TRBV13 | ASSLVVGSGGLTNEQF
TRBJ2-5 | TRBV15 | ATSRGTGEETQY
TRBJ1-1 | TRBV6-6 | ASSTGDMNTEAF
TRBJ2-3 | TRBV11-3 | ASSLRGGASDTQY
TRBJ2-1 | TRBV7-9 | ASSLRTGGHDEQF
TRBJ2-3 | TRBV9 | ASSVSVGGSTDTQY